The clone carrying this T cell receptor beta chain was recorded only once. This sample is drawn from a study of cytomegalovirus exposure and HLA in healthy donors. Whole-study context: Within the Caucasian-associated ancestry cluster were 81% of the 300 to 450 genotyped donors.

Germline assignment: CDR1 SGHRS and CDR2 YFSETQ. The CDR3 loop spans 14 amino acids. The V end lost 2 bases, the J end lost 0 bases, and 8 bases lay between the germline ends. PCR used 60 Vbeta primers and 13 Jbeta primers. Sequenced by immunoSEQ multiplex PCR; TCRdb stores in-frame clones only, minus some. The sample consists of some 180,000 clones, just over 75% of them appearing once. Material for sequencing was PBMCs. V and J are TRBV5-1 and TRBJ1-1, with TRBD1 as a possible D gene (6 bases). The origin of this receptor is a man aged 25 to 40 in good health and CMV-seronegative. The CDR3 spells CASSFGTMNTEAFF. CDR3 DNA sequence: TGCGCCAGCAGCTTTGGGACAATGAACACTGAAGCTTTCTTT.